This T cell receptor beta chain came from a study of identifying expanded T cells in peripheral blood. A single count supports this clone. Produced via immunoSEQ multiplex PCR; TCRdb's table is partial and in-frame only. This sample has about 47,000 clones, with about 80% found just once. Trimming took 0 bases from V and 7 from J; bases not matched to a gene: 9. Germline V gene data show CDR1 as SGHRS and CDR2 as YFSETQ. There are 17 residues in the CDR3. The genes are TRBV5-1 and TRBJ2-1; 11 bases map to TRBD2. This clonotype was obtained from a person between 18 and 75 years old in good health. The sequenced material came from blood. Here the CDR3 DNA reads TGCGCCAGCAGCTTGGGCAGCCCTAGCGGGAGGTGGAATGAGCAGTTCTTC. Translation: CASSLGSPSGRWNEQFF.